This is a list of T cell receptor beta chains from one sample in a study of blood T cell repertoires in COVID-19. Measured with immunoSEQ multiplex PCR; TCRdb has only the in-frame clones, and not every one. The data contain around 100,000 clones, approximately 90% of them singletons. Sequencing used peripheral blood. These receptors came from a woman aged 45-60 years with COVID-19, enrolled during active disease. The CDR3 runs from the conserved cysteine through the conserved F or W. Each record gives: CDR3 protein, CDR3 DNA, J gene, V gene, D gene, clone size. The D gene is left open where the match is weak. Clone sizes are given selectively: once, few, many, or a class where the clone is expanded.

CDR3: CASSLGHNEQFF
DNA: TGTGCCAGCAGCTTAGGGCACAATGAGCAGTTCTTC
J: TRBJ2-1
V: TRBV11-2
D: .
size: .

CDR3: CASSIGGGTSGAKNIQYF
DNA: TGTGCCAGTAGTATAGGAGGGGGGACTAGCGGGGCCAAAAACATTCAGTACTTC
J: TRBJ2-4
V: TRBV19
D: TRBD2
size: once

CDR3: CASRTSGSYLGTQYF
DNA: TGTGCCAGTAGGACTAGCGGGTCCTACCTCGGTACGCAGTATTTT
J: TRBJ2-3
V: TRBV7-2
D: TRBD2
size: .

CDR3: CASSVGASNEQFF
DNA: TGTGCCAGCAGCGTAGGGGCGTCCAATGAGCAGTTCTTC
J: TRBJ2-1
V: TRBV9
D: .
size: .

CDR3: CASSPTGQGFRISEAFF
DNA: TGTGCCAGCAGTCCAACGGGACAGGGTTTTCGAATCTCTGAAGCTTTCTTT
J: TRBJ1-1
V: TRBV6-6
D: TRBD1
size: .

CDR3: CASRGDSSWEQPRHF
DNA: TGTGCCAGCAGGGGGGACAGCTCTTGGGAGCAGCCCCGGCATTTT
J: TRBJ1-5
V: TRBV6-5
D: TRBD1
size: .

CDR3: CASSLDLAASVCF
DNA: TGTGCCAGCAGCTTAGATCTAGCGGCCAGCGTTTGTTTT
J: TRBJ2-2
V: TRBV7-2
D: TRBD2
size: .

CDR3: CAISGSTSGVAYNEQFF
DNA: TGTGCCATCAGTGGGTCAACTAGCGGGGTTGCCTACAATGAGCAGTTCTTC
J: TRBJ2-1
V: TRBV10-3
D: TRBD2
size: .

CDR3: CASSLLAGGPAEQFF
DNA: TGTGCCAGCAGCCTACTAGCGGGGGGGCCTGCTGAGCAGTTCTTC
J: TRBJ2-1
V: TRBV2
D: TRBD2
size: .

CDR3: CASSNLGQYTGELFF
DNA: TGTGCCAGTAGTAATCTGGGACAGTACACCGGGGAGCTGTTTTTT
J: TRBJ2-2
V: TRBV19
D: TRBD1
size: once

CDR3: CASSLWLGLRGGYTF
DNA: TGTGCCAGCAGTTTATGGCTGGGACTGCGGGGTGGCTACACCTTC
J: TRBJ1-2
V: TRBV28
D: .
size: .

CDR3: CASSLGFDRAETQYF
DNA: TGTGCCAGCAGCTTAGGGTTTGACAGGGCCGAGACCCAGTACTTC
J: TRBJ2-5
V: TRBV7-9
D: TRBD1
size: .

CDR3: CASSDRGGGLQETQYF
DNA: TGTGCCAGCAGCGACCGAGGGGGGGGATTACAAGAGACCCAGTACTTC
J: TRBJ2-5
V: TRBV13
D: .
size: .

CDR3: CASSLGLGLNTEAFF
DNA: TGTGCCAGCAGCTTGGGGTTGGGCCTGAACACTGAAGCTTTCTTT
J: TRBJ1-1
V: TRBV5-5
D: .
size: .

CDR3: CASSQTGTHGYTF
DNA: TGTGCCAGCAGCCAGACAGGGACTCATGGCTACACCTTC
J: TRBJ1-2
V: TRBV14
D: TRBD1
size: .

CDR3: CASSNRDRGIYNEQFF
DNA: TGTGCCAGCAGCAACCGGGACAGGGGGATTTACAATGAGCAGTTCTTC
J: TRBJ2-1
V: TRBV7-9
D: TRBD1
size: .

CDR3: CASRGTSDTQYF
DNA: TGTGCCAGCAGGGGGACTTCAGATACGCAGTATTTT
J: TRBJ2-3
V: TRBV2
D: .
size: .